This T cell receptor beta chain was profiled in a study of cytomegalovirus exposure and HLA in healthy donors. General study results and limits: Within an earlier analysis, most TCR beta V segments proved productive either about 90% or about 30% of the time.

V lost 4 bases, J lost 4 bases, and 6 bases lay in between. Germline V gives CDR1 SGHNT, CDR2 YYREEE (reference sequence). The CDR3 is 13 amino acids. This clone was counted between two and nine times. Its antigen is still unknown. 13 Jbeta primers and 60 Vbeta primers were used for the PCR. Assay: immunoSEQ multiplex PCR; the TCRdb copy retains only in-frame clones and omits some. The sample lists around 120,000 clones, less than 65% occurring once. At sampling all donors were nominally healthy, likely with unrecorded immune exposures. This clonotype was obtained from a man aged 40-49 years in good health and CMV-seropositive. Source material: PBMCs. This chain links TRBV5-4 with TRBJ1-6, with D unclear. CDR3 sequence reads: CASSLQYNSPLHF. The CDR3 region has the DNA TGTGCCAGCAGCCTCCAGTATAATTCACCCCTCCACTTT.